This passage covers 3 T cell receptor beta chains from one sample sequenced in a study of blood T cell repertoires in COVID-19. Some clones are missing from TCRdb's copy, which holds only in-frame ones; the method was immunoSEQ multiplex PCR. Among some 140,000 clones listed, approximately 90% were seen once. Sequenced input: peripheral blood. The receptor set was obtained from a man between 65 and 85 years old with active COVID-19.

The CDR3 loop is CASSIGGGQPQHF. In nucleotides, the CDR3 is TGTGCCAGTAGTATAGGAGGCGGGCAGCCCCAGCATTTT. The chain is built from TRBV19 and TRBJ1-5; D is unclear. Germline lookup yields CDR1 LNHDA and CDR2 SQIVND (reference sequence). Trimming removed 1 base at V and 7 bases at J, with 8 bases between. The CDR3 runs to 13 residues.

V gene TRBV28 combines with J gene TRBJ2-3; TRBD1 matches 9 bases. The CDR3 covers 13 residues. Per the germline V gene, CDR1 is MDHEN and CDR2 is SYDVKM. With 8 bases clipped from V and 6 bases from J, the junction kept 6 bases outside the gene matches. The CDR3 reads CASRRQGEDTQYF. In nucleotides, the CDR3 is TGTGCCAGCCGGAGACAGGGGGAGGATACGCAGTATTTT.

The V and J genes are TRBV28 and TRBJ2-7; 13 nucleotides match TRBD2. CDR1 and CDR2 (germline): MDHEN, SYDVKM. The CDR3 loop spans 17 amino acids. Trimming took 6 bases from V and 6 from J; bases not matched to a gene: 14. DNA for the CDR3: TGTGCCAGCAGAGGGACTAGCGGGACTGCCGGCCGATCCGAGCAGTACTTC. Translating gives CASRGTSGTAGRSEQYF. Full variable domain (missing parts from reference TRBV28 and TRBJ2-7): DVKVTQSSRYLVKRTGEKVFLECVQDMDHENMFWYRQDPGLGLRLIYFSYDVKMKEKGDIPEGYSVSREKKERFSLILESASTNQTSMYLCASRGTSGTAGRSEQYFGPGTRLTVT.